Listed here are 30 T cell receptor beta chains from one sample, sequenced in a study of shared clonotypes between healthy human individuals. Produced via immunoSEQ multiplex PCR; TCRdb's table is partial and in-frame only. The table includes about 730,000 clones, about two thirds detected once. The sample comprised memory CD4+ T cells sorted from blood. Subset given: CD45RA-negative fraction. These receptors came from a woman aged 30 to 39 in good health.

This clone appeared many times. The chain employs TRBV5-4 and TRBJ1-3; D call uncertain. The CDR3 has 15 amino acids. V lost 0 bases and J lost 0, with 7 bases in between. Germline CDR1 and CDR2: SGHNT and YYREEE (reference sequence). In DNA form, the CDR3 reads TGTGCCAGCAGCTTGGACGTCTCCTCTGGAAACACCATATATTTT. Translating it yields CASSLDVSSGNTIYF.

This clone appeared once. The chain uses TRBV6-5 and TRBJ1-2; D possibly corresponds to TRBD1 (6 bases). Trimming left V 6 bases short and J 6 bases short, with 14 bases between. CDR1 and CDR2 (germline): MNHEY, SVGAGI. This CDR3 contains 13 residues. Here the CDR3 DNA reads TGTGCCAGCAGCAGGACAGAGGACGATGGCTACACCTTC. The encoded protein is CASSRTEDDGYTF.

The V and J genes are TRBV7-2 and TRBJ1-3; perhaps TRBD1 as D (5 bases). CDR3 length: 15 amino acids. Germline V CDR1 and CDR2: SGHTA, FQGNSA. V dropped 1 base and J dropped 1 base, with 8 bases sitting between them. CDR3 bases: TGTGCCAGCAGCTTAGACGGGGCATCTGGAAACACCATATATTTT. This encodes CASSLDGASGNTIYF. Full variable domain (outside the CDR3, taken from reference TRBV7-2 and TRBJ1-3): GAGVSQSPSNKVTEKGKDVELRCDPISGHTALYWYRQSLGQGLEFLIYFQGNSAPDKSGLPSDRFSAERTGGSVSTLTIQRTQQEDSAVYLCASSLDGASGNTIYFGEGSWLTVV.

In its sample, this clone was seen a few times. This sequence joins TRBV18 and TRBJ2-5, with D perhaps matching TRBD1 (6 bases). The germline V and J ends were trimmed by 8 bases and 2 bases, with 9 bases remaining between them. CDR1 KGHSH and CDR2 LQKENI come from the germline V gene. The CDR3 spans 12 residues. The DNA for the CDR3 is TGTGCCAGCCGACAGGATCAAGAGACCCAGTACTTC. This encodes CASRQDQETQYF.

The genes are TRBV10-3 and TRBJ1-6; D remains unclear. V was clipped by 2 bases and J by 7 bases, with 3 bases between them. Germline-derived CDR1 and CDR2 are ENHRY and SYGVKD. The CDR3 covers 12 residues. CDR3 amino acids: CAISEGNSPLHF. The CDR3 DNA is TGTGCCATCAGTGAGGGCAATTCACCCCTCCACTTT.

The gene calls are TRBV7-8 and TRBJ2-1; 10 nucleotides line up with TRBD2. Trimming at V came to 6 bases and at J to 10 bases, leaving 12 bases not matched to a gene. This CDR3 region has 15 residues. The germline CDR1 and CDR2 sequences are SGHVS and FQNEAQ. This CDR3 is CASSFRRTSGREQFF. DNA for the CDR3: TGTGCCAGCAGTTTTCGACGGACTAGCGGCCGCGAGCAGTTCTTC. The whole variable domain, filled in from reference TRBV7-8 and TRBJ2-1, reads GAGVSQSPRYKVAKRGQDVALRCDPISGHVSLFWYQQALGQGPEFLTYFQNEAQLDKSGLPSDRFFAERPEGSVSTLKIQRTQQEDSAVYLCASSFRRTSGREQFFGPGTRLTVL.

As concerns this clone: It may be a read error: a sequence one base away is much more abundant. The chain couples TRBV11-2 to TRBJ2-3; D is unresolved. V dropped 0 bases and J dropped 5 bases, with 0 bases sitting between them. CDR1 and CDR2 from the germline V gene are SGHAT and FQNNGV. The CDR3 has 11 amino acids. As DNA, the CDR3 is TGTGCCAGCAGCTTAGAAGATACGCAGTATTTT. Encoded protein: CASSLEDTQYF. The full variable domain, with the rest looked up from reference TRBV11-2 and TRBJ2-3, is EAGVAQSPRYKIIEKRQSVAFWCNPISGHATLYWYQQILGQGPKLLIQFQNNGVVDDSQLPKDRFSAERLKGVDSTLKIQPAKLEDSAVYLCASSLEDTQYFGPGTRLTVL.

The rearrangement links TRBV10-3 to TRBJ2-5, with 12 bases aligning to TRBD2. V was clipped by 4 bases and J by 1 base; unmatched bases: 4. The CDR3 runs 16 residues. Germline V CDR1 and CDR2: ENHRY, SYGVKD. The CDR3 here is CAISGTSGIGQETQYF. In nucleotides, the CDR3 is TGTGCCATCAGTGGGACTAGCGGGATAGGCCAAGAGACCCAGTACTTC.

V and J are TRBV11-2 and TRBJ2-7, with TRBD1 identical over 8 bases. The trim removed 2 bases at V and 4 bases at J, leaving 7 bases unmatched. The CDR3 is made up of 15 amino acids. Germline CDR1 SGHAT, CDR2 FQNNGV. DNA for the CDR3: TGTGCCAGCAGCTTAATGGCAGGGGGCAAGTACGAGCAGTACTTC. It encodes CASSLMAGGKYEQYF. Full variable domain (rest looked up from reference TRBV11-2 and TRBJ2-7): EAGVAQSPRYKIIEKRQSVAFWCNPISGHATLYWYQQILGQGPKLLIQFQNNGVVDDSQLPKDRFSAERLKGVDSTLKIQPAKLEDSAVYLCASSLMAGGKYEQYFGPGTRLTVT.

With respect to this clone: The junction departs from the called germline gene at one end, perhaps through a read error. V usage is TRBV4-1 and J usage is TRBJ2-7; D perhaps matches TRBD2 (5 bases). This CDR3 is 14 amino acids long. Germline CDR1 MGHRA, CDR2 YSYEKL. CDR3: CASSWAGSSYEQYF. The CDR3, as DNA: TGTGCCAGCAGCTGGGCGGGCAGCTCCTACGAGCAGTACTTC.

This clone was counted at least ten times. This sequence joins TRBV7-9 and TRBJ2-2; D gene uncertain. Germline V CDR1 and CDR2: SEHNR, FQNEAQ (reference sequence). V gave up 1 base and J gave up 3 bases, with 3 bases separating them. The CDR3 sequence is 13 residues long. In nucleotides, the CDR3 is TGTGCCAGCAGCTTAGGTTACACCGGGGAGCTGTTTTTT. Its translation is CASSLGYTGELFF. The full variable domain, completed using reference TRBV7-9 and TRBJ2-2, is DTGVSQNPRHKITKRGQNVTFRCDPISEHNRLYWYRQTLGQGPEFLTYFQNEAQLEKSRLLSDRFSAERPKGSFSTLEIQRTEQGDSAMYLCASSLGYTGELFFGEGSRLTVL.

Comments on this clone: The sample contains more than one DNA sequence encoding this CDR3. This chain joins TRBV7-9 and TRBJ1-5, with D unresolved. The CDR3 has 12 amino acids. The germline V gene encodes CDR1 SEHNR and CDR2 FQNEAQ (reference sequence). Trimming removed 5 bases at V and 2 bases at J, with 4 bases between. The CDR3 DNA sequence: TGTGCCAGCAGCCGCGGCAATCAGCCCCAGCATTTT. This translates into CASSRGNQPQHF. Looking up the rest from reference TRBV7-9 and TRBJ1-5 gives the full variable domain: DTGVSQNPRHKITKRGQNVTFRCDPISEHNRLYWYRQTLGQGPEFLTYFQNEAQLEKSRLLSDRFSAERPKGSFSTLEIQRTEQGDSAMYLCASSRGNQPQHFGDGTRLSIL.

The chain is built from TRBV28 and TRBJ1-1; tentatively, D is TRBD1 (5 bases). Germline CDR1 MDHEN, CDR2 SYDVKM. The CDR3 contains 13 residues. The V gene lost 5 bases and the J gene lost 10 bases, with 17 bases spanning the gap. The CDR3 protein is CASSLPGRPGAFF. Here the CDR3 DNA reads TGTGCCAGCAGTCTCCCGGGACGCCCGGGAGCTTTCTTT.

This chain joins TRBV10-3 and TRBJ2-2; 7 bases map to TRBD1. V lost 2 bases to trimming and J lost 4 bases; unmatched junction nucleotides: 1. Germline V lookup: CDR1 ENHRY, CDR2 SYGVKD. The CDR3 covers 14 residues. In nucleotides, the CDR3 is TGTGCCATCAGTGAGGGACAGGCCACCGGGGAGCTGTTTTTT. Residues: CAISEGQATGELFF.

The rearrangement uses TRBV2 and TRBJ2-7; D is ambiguous. The CDR3 runs to 14 residues. Trimming took off 10 bases at V and 4 bases at J, with 20 bases between the two ends. CDR1 is SNHLY and CDR2 is FYNNEI in the germline V gene. The DNA of the CDR3 is TGTGCCACCATTCAGGCGCGACCTTATTACGAGCAGTACTTC. Protein sequence: CATIQARPYYEQYF.

The chain links TRBV7-2 to TRBJ2-1; 12 bases are shared with TRBD2. J lost 6 bases, V lost 6 bases, and 9 bases had no gene match. CDR1 is SGHTA, CDR2 FQGNSA, per germline. The CDR3 spans 16 residues. CDR3 sequence reads: CASSFQSGLAGNEQFF. Here the CDR3 DNA reads TGTGCCAGCAGTTTCCAGTCGGGACTAGCGGGCAATGAGCAGTTCTTC.

The CDR3 region has the DNA TGCAGCGACCGGACAGGGGGCAGGAACACTGAAGCTTTCTTT. Translation: CSDRTGGRNTEAFF. V is TRBV29-1 and J is TRBJ1-1; 11 positions match TRBD1. J gave up 1 base and V 7 bases, and 5 bases lay outside the gene matches. The CDR3 runs to 14 residues. CDR1 is SQVTM, CDR2 ANQGSEA, per germline.

This clone was detected a few times. V is TRBV11-2 and J is TRBJ2-7, with 8 bases aligning to TRBD2. The germline V gene has CDR1 SGHAT and CDR2 FQNNGV. This CDR3 is built from 16 residues. V dropped 5 bases and J dropped 2; count of bases not matched to a gene: 11. In DNA, the CDR3 is TGTGCCAGCAGCCTTAGGGTCCGGCGGGAGGCCTACGAGCAGTACTTC. This encodes CASSLRVRREAYEQYF.

The chain couples TRBV27 to TRBJ2-5; TRBD2 matches at 7 bases. From germline, CDR1 is MNHEY and CDR2 SMNVEV (reference sequence). The CDR3 totals 14 residues. The ends lost 3 bases at V and 4 bases at J; junction bases unmatched: 5. CDR3: CASSFSGEGETQYF. CDR3 DNA sequence: TGTGCCAGCAGTTTTTCGGGGGAGGGAGAGACCCAGTACTTC.

Notes on this clone: In the same sample, other DNA sequences code for this CDR3. The V and J genes are TRBV6-1 and TRBJ2-7, with 9 bases that match TRBD1. From germline, CDR1 is MNHNS and CDR2 SASEGT. After removal of 7 bases from V and 3 bases from J, the junction contained 4 bases not matched to a gene. CDR3 size: 13 residues. The CDR3 DNA sequence: TGTGCCAGCACGGGACAGGGAGGCTACGAGCAGTACTTC. Its protein is CASTGQGGYEQYF.

The chain recombines TRBV7-6 with TRBJ2-5, with a tentative D call TRBD1 (6 bases). CDR1 is SGHVS and CDR2 is FNYEAQ in the germline V gene. CDR3 length: 13 amino acids. Trimming shortened V by 2 bases and J by 3 bases, and 7 bases separated the two germline ends. The DNA for the CDR3 is TGTGCCAGCAGCTTAAGGGGGAAAGAGACCCAGTACTTC. It translates to CASSLRGKETQYF.

CDR3 DNA: TGTGCCAGTAGTATCCCTCAACAGGACTATGGCTACACCTTC. Encoded protein: CASSIPQQDYGYTF. The chain couples TRBV19 to TRBJ1-2, with D possibly matching TRBD1 (5 bases). Trimming stripped 3 bases from V and 3 bases from J, with 11 bases between. This CDR3 has 14 residues. Germline CDR1 LNHDA, CDR2 SQIVND (reference sequence).

This clone was picked up many times. The rearrangement joins TRBV10-2 to TRBJ2-2, with TRBD1 matching over 11 bases. Per the germline V gene, CDR1 is WSHSY and CDR2 is SAAADI. V gave up 6 bases and J gave up 7 bases; unmatched junction bases: 4. CDR3 size: 14 residues. DNA of the CDR3: TGCGCCAGCAGGGGGACAGGGGGGATCGGGGAGCTGTTTTTT. Its translation is CASRGTGGIGELFF.

The rearrangement links TRBV11-2 to TRBJ2-2; 10 nucleotides align to TRBD2. CDR1 is SGHAT and CDR2 is FQNNGV in the germline V gene. The ends lost 3 bases at V and 1 base at J; junction bases unmatched: 2. CDR3 size: 16 residues. This chain's CDR3 is CASSFTSGVNTGELFF. The CDR3 coding sequence is TGTGCCAGCAGCTTCACTAGCGGGGTGAACACCGGGGAGCTGTTTTTT.

This clone has just one count. This chain joins TRBV10-3 and TRBJ2-7, with 9 nucleotides matching TRBD1. Germline V CDR1 and CDR2: ENHRY, SYGVKD. The CDR3 has 14 residues. Trimming removed 10 bases from V and 9 bases from J; junction bases left unmatched: 16. DNA for the CDR3: TGTGCCAGCGGAACCGGGGGACAGGGAAAGGGGCAGTACTTC. Translation: CASGTGGQGKGQYF.

The V gene is TRBV10-2, the J gene TRBJ2-1; D not resolved. Germline CDR1 is WSHSY and CDR2 is SAAADI. The CDR3 spans 11 residues. Trimming pared 5 bases from V and 7 bases from J, leaving 6 bases between. CDR3 nucleotide sequence: TGCGCCAGCAGTCCCGTAAATGAGCAGTTCTTC. Its translation: CASSPVNEQFF.

The rearrangement joins TRBV6-1 to TRBJ1-2; unclear D gene. The germline V gene encodes CDR1 MNHNS and CDR2 SASEGT. The CDR3 consists of 14 residues. Between the trimmed V and J ends, which lost 4 bases and 2 bases, there was a span of 11 bases. CDR3 region: CASSVGRQNYGYTF. Here the CDR3 DNA reads TGTGCCAGCAGTGTTGGCCGCCAGAACTATGGCTACACCTTC.

The CDR3 DNA reads TGTGCCAGCAGCTTGGAGCGGGAGAACACCGGGGAGCTGTTTTTT. Translation gives CASSLERENTGELFF. This sequence joins TRBV13 and TRBJ2-2, with 7 bases that match TRBD2. Germline loops: CDR1 PRHDT, CDR2 FYEKMQ (reference sequence). The CDR3 loop spans 15 amino acids. V trimming: 3 bases; J trimming: 1 base; junction bases outside the gene matches: 2.

As regards this clone: It may be a read error: a sequence one base away is much more abundant. Other DNA sequences in this sample translate to the same CDR3. The rearrangement joins TRBV7-8 to TRBJ1-1; 8 bases are a match to TRBD1. Germline CDR1 reads SGHVS; CDR2 reads FQNEAQ. V lost 4 bases to trimming and J lost 3 bases; unmatched junction nucleotides: 1. The CDR3 runs to 13 residues. CDR3 protein: CASSSQGDTEAFF. In nucleotides, the CDR3 is TGTGCCAGCAGCTCACAGGGGGACACTGAAGCTTTCTTT.

The V and J genes are TRBV5-6 and TRBJ2-7; D perhaps matches TRBD1 (6 bases). The CDR3 spans 13 residues. Germline V CDR1 and CDR2: SGHDT, YYEEEE. Trimming took off 4 bases at V and 5 bases at J, with 13 bases between the two ends. Here the CDR3 reads CASSHRVFNEQYF. The CDR3 DNA reads TGTGCCAGCAGCCACAGGGTGTTCAACGAGCAGTACTTC.